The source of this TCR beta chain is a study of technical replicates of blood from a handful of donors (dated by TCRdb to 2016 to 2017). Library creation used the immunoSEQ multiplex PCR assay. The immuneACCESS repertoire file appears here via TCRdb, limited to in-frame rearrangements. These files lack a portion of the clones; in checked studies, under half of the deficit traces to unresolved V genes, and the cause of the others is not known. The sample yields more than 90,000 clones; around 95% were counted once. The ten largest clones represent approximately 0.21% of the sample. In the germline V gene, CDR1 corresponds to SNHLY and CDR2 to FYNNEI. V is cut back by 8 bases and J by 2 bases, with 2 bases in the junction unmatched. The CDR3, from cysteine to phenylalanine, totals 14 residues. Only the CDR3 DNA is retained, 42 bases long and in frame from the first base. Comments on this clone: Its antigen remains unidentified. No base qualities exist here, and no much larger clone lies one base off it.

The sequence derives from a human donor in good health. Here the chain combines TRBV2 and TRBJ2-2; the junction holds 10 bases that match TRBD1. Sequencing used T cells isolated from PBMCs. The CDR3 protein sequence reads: CASGQGENTGELFF. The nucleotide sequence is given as TGTGCCAGCGGACAGGGGGAAAACACCGGGGAGCTGTTTTTT.